This T cell receptor beta chain comes out of a study of T cell responses to AZD1222 COVID-19 vaccine. This clone was counted a single time. Assay used: immunoSEQ multiplex PCR; TCRdb lists only in-frame clones, some missing. The sample has about 170,000 clones, roughly 92% seen once; the top ten hold around 1.5%. V was clipped by 0 bases and J by 2 bases; unmatched bases: 6. CDR1 is LGHNA, CDR2 YNFKEQ, per germline. The CDR3 is 16 amino acids. The receptor's source is an adult in good health. The rearrangement links TRBV4-2 to TRBJ1-2; 7 positions agree with TRBD1. The sample here was peripheral blood, taken on day 0 of AZD1222 vaccination. CDR3 protein: CASSQDRAGGNYGYTF. CDR3 coding DNA: TGTGCCAGCAGCCAAGATAGGGCAGGGGGAAACTATGGCTACACCTTC.